One sample yielded the 11 T cell receptor beta chains listed below, sequenced in a study of identical twins. Each CDR3 protein is one row after TCRdb ran MiXCR on the 5' RACE reads. This table holds a few hundred thousand distinct CDR3 sequences, roughly 13% found once. The same specimen was also included in a second study, on yellow fever vaccine responses in identical twins.

The sequenced sample consisted of memory (CD45RO+) T cells sorted from blood. These receptor sequences come from a woman aged 18-30 years in good health.

This clonotype was picked up a small number of times. This chain uses TRBV7-8 with TRBJ1-1; TRBD1 might be the D (6 bases). The V gene's germline CDR1 is SGHVS and CDR2 FQNEAQ. The CDR3 is 14 amino acids. V was clipped by 5 bases and J by 4 bases, with 14 bases between them. CDR3 loop: CASSPPQGFTEAFF. CDR3 nucleotide sequence: TGTGCCAGCAGCCCGCCTCAGGGGTTCACTGAAGCTTTCTTT.

The V and J genes are TRBV7-8 and TRBJ2-7; D is unclear. The V gene lost 1 base and the J gene lost 0 bases, with 10 bases spanning the gap. The CDR3 contains 15 residues. Per the germline V gene, CDR1 is SGHVS and CDR2 is FQNEAQ. The CDR3 is CASSLGTTTSYEQYF. DNA of the CDR3: TGTGCCAGCAGCTTAGGCACCACCACCTCCTACGAGCAGTACTTC.

This clonotype was observed a few times. The J gene is TRBJ2-1, the V gene TRBV10-2; D perhaps matches TRBD2 (6 bases). Germline values: CDR1 WSHSY, CDR2 SAAADI. The CDR3 totals 14 residues. V was trimmed by 2 bases and J by 3 bases, leaving 8 bases between them. Written as DNA, the CDR3 is TGCGCCAGCAGTGAGCTCGGGAGCTACAATGAGCAGTTCTTC. Translation: CASSELGSYNEQFF.

This clonotype occurred a few times. The chain employs TRBV21-1 and TRBJ2-3; the D call of TRBD1 is as the table states it, not checked on the DNA. TRBV21-1 is labeled a pseudogene. The CDR3 contains 16 residues. DNA of the CDR3: TGTGCCAGCAGCAAAGGAGGGGACGGAGCCAAAGATACGCAGTATTTT. The encoded protein is CASSKGGDGAKDTQYF.

This clonotype was detected a few times. The rearrangement links TRBV15 to TRBJ2-7, with 7 bases identical to TRBD2. The CDR3 is 14 residues long. V lost 3 bases, J lost 0 bases, and 2 bases stayed unmatched. From germline, CDR1 is LNHNV and CDR2 YYDKDF (reference sequence). This CDR3 reads CATSSGGSSYEQYF. In DNA form, the CDR3 reads TGTGCCACCAGCAGCGGGGGGAGCTCCTACGAGCAGTACTTC.

The CDR3 region is CSARTSGRSYEQFF. The DNA for the CDR3 is TGCAGTGCTAGAACTAGCGGGAGAAGCTATGAGCAGTTCTTC. This rearrangement joins TRBV20-1 to TRBJ2-1; TRBD2 agrees at 11 bases. Looked up from germline, CDR1 is DFQATT and CDR2 is SNEGSKA (reference sequence). The CDR3 runs 14 residues. Germline trimming cut 2 bases from V and 8 bases from J; bases unmatched to any gene: 5.

This clonotype showed up many times. The chain couples TRBV11-1 to TRBJ1-1, with unresolved D. The CDR3 loop spans 15 amino acids. From germline, CDR1 is SGHAT and CDR2 FQDESV (reference sequence). Trimming took 1 base from V and 6 from J, leaving 15 bases between them. The chain's CDR3 is CASSLGGPDKAEAFF. The CDR3 DNA follows: TGTGCCAGCAGCTTAGGCGGACCGGATAAAGCTGAAGCTTTCTTT.

The chain is built from TRBV3-1 and TRBJ2-7, with 7 bases fitting TRBD2. The germline gives CDR1 LGHDT, CDR2 YNNKEL (reference sequence). The CDR3 is 15 amino acids. V lost 4 bases to trimming and J lost 0 bases; unmatched junction nucleotides: 6. CDR3 sequence: CASSPSLASSYEQYF. In DNA, the CDR3 is TGTGCCAGCAGCCCGTCACTAGCGAGCTCCTACGAGCAGTACTTC.

This clonotype came up many times. This CDR3 is CASSLPPGQETQYF. DNA of the CDR3: TGTGCCAGCAGTTTACCCCCGGGGCAAGAGACCCAGTACTTC. This rearrangement joins TRBV12-3 or TRBV12-4 to TRBJ2-5; perhaps TRBD2 as D (5 bases). The CDR3 spans 14 residues. The V end lost 2 bases, the J end lost 2 bases, and 9 bases lay between the germline ends.

The chain recombines TRBV13 with TRBJ2-7; 9 bases align to TRBD1. V lost 2 bases to trimming and J lost 4 bases; unmatched junction nucleotides: 9. There are 16 residues in the CDR3. Germline CDR1 and CDR2: PRHDT and FYEKMQ (reference sequence). CDR3 residues: CASSLMSPGQGYEQYF. The CDR3, as DNA: TGTGCCAGCAGCTTAATGTCGCCGGGACAGGGTTACGAGCAGTACTTC.

This chain joins TRBV20-1 and TRBJ2-1; TRBD2 might be the D (5 bases). V was trimmed by 7 bases and J by 7 bases, leaving 17 bases between them. The CDR3 has 13 amino acids. Germline V gene sequence: CDR1 DFQATT, CDR2 SNEGSKA (reference sequence). The CDR3 loop reads CSGQTKPRNEQFF. CDR3 DNA sequence: TGCAGTGGCCAGACTAAGCCGAGAAATGAGCAGTTCTTC.